The rows below give T cell receptor beta chains drawn from one sample of a study of T cell repertoires in cytomegalovirus infection. No antigen has been identified for these receptors. TCRdb used MiXCR to reprocess the reads, holding one entry per CDR3 protein. The table lists about 830,000 distinct CDR3 sequences, around a third of them singletons. Sequencing used cultured CD8+ T cells from PBMCs, obtained from culture after CMV antigen stimulation. The source of these receptors is a human donor in good health (CMV status not recorded). Some clones in this sample may be carry-over from other donors' samples. Each CDR3 is given with its conserved first and last residue. Not all rows give a size; the values are once, few, many and, for expanded clones, a class.

>TRBV7-9|NA|TRBJ1-1
CASSSPVNTEAFF
>TRBV29-1|NA|TRBJ1-6
CSVGSGGADSPLHF
>TRBV7-6|NA|TRBJ2-3
CASSSRTSGGIKDTQYF
>TRBV9|once|TRBJ2-5
CASSHRGYFQETQYF
>TRBV15|NA|TRBJ1-2
CATSRRGETNYGYTF
>TRBV12-3/TRBV12-4|NA|TRBJ2-1
CASRRFDNEQFF
>TRBV7-9|few|TRBJ2-7
CASSSPNSYEQYF
>TRBV7-8|many|TRBJ2-4
CASSLGVGAKNIQYF
>TRBV6-1|many|TRBJ1-5
CASSEGRVRQPQHF
>TRBV12-3/TRBV12-4|NA|TRBJ2-3
CASRFNTDTQYF
>TRBV7-8|few|TRBJ2-7
CASTQAGTSYF
>TRBV9|NA|TRBJ1-5
CASSSALNQPQHF
>TRBV9|NA|TRBJ2-1
CASSVGGAHEQFF
>TRBV10-3|few|TRBJ2-1
CAISDHTGQGEAFF
>TRBV14|NA|TRBJ2-3
CASSQDLGHLWDTQYF
>TRBV7-6|NA|TRBJ2-7
CASSLEGTGFCEQYF
>TRBV19|NA|TRBJ2-6
CASALWGLSSGANVLTF
>TRBV6-5|NA|TRBJ2-1
CASSYLGASYNEQFF
>TRBV20-1|few|TRBJ2-1
CSALTGPYNEQFF
>TRBV20-1|many|TRBJ2-4
CSAKLGISLAKNIQYF
>TRBV9|NA|TRBJ2-3
CASSVAGTNQDTQYF
>TRBV13|NA|TRBJ2-3
CASSSLALNTDTQYF
>TRBV12-3/TRBV12-4|NA|TRBJ2-2
CASSPDWVELFF
>TRBV12-3/TRBV12-4|few|TRBJ2-5
CASSYWGYQETQYF
>TRBV7-6|NA|TRBJ2-1
CASSLASSVRNEQFF
>TRBV10-2|few|TRBJ1-2
CASSESKTGQGSNGYTF
>TRBV5-6|few|TRBJ1-2
CASKGDLLYGYTF
>TRBV20-1|many|TRBJ1-2
CSARDAGSYGYTF
>TRBV4-1|NA|TRBJ1-1
CASSQEWDREEAFF
>TRBV4-1|few|TRBJ2-2
CASSPSSAELFF
>TRBV4-3|NA|TRBJ2-4
CASSQDSGGDSAIQYF
>TRBV10-3|NA|TRBJ1-2
CAITADPQGEGYTF
>TRBV27|NA|TRBJ1-2
CASSYREPNPGWWGGYTF
>TRBV12-3/TRBV12-4|NA|TRBJ2-7
CASSARGAHEQYF
>TRBV4-2|NA|TRBJ2-3
CASSQEGVVEDTQYF
>TRBV7-6|NA|TRBJ2-3
CASSLAPTGTLGQMDTQYF
>TRBV4-1|many|TRBJ2-3
CASSQRTGTQYF
>TRBV5-5|NA|TRBJ2-7
CASSTDWAAYEQYF
>TRBV7-8|many|TRBJ2-5
CASSPGTGGWETQYF
>TRBV9|NA|TRBJ1-1
CASSLPAFF
>TRBV12-3/TRBV12-4|many|TRBJ1-1
CASSPPVAEAFF